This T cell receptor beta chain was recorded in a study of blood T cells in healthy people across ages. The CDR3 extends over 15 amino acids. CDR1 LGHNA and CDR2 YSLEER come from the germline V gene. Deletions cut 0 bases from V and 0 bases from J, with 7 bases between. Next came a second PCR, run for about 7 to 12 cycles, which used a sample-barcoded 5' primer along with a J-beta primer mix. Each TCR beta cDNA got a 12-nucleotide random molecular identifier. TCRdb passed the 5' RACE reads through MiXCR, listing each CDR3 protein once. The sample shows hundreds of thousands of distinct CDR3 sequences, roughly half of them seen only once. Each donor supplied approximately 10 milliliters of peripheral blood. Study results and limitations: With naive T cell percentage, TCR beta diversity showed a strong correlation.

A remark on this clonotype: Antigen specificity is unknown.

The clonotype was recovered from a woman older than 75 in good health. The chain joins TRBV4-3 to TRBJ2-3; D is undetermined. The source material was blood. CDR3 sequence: CASSQEWFSTDTQYF. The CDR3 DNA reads TGCGCCAGCAGCCAAGAATGGTTTAGCACAGATACGCAGTATTTT.